Listed below are T cell receptor beta chains from one sample, sequenced in a study of beta chain features in type 1 diabetes. Method: immunoSEQ multiplex PCR; TCRdb's copy keeps in-frame clones and lacks some. This repertoire shows approximately 730,000 clones, about an eighth found once; its top ten account for less than 0.025%. Material: naive CD4+ T cells from blood. Receptors were obtained from a man aged 18 to 30 with type 1 diabetes. Each CDR3 is given with its conserved first and last residue. A D gene is named only where the DNA matches it firmly. Size values are once, few and many counts, or a class for expanded clones, and some rows have none.

clone size: few
D gene: NA
J gene: TRBJ1-2
V gene: TRBV11-3
CDR3 DNA: TGTGCCAGCAGCTTAGACGGGGGAATCTATGGCTACACCTTC
CDR3 protein: CASSLDGGIYGYTF

clone size: NA
D gene: NA
J gene: TRBJ1-5
V gene: TRBV7-2
CDR3 DNA: TGTGCCAGCAGCGATAGGGGAGGTCAGCCCCAGCATTTT
CDR3 protein: CASSDRGGQPQHF

clone size: NA
D gene: NA
J gene: TRBJ2-2
V gene: TRBV28
CDR3 DNA: TGTGCCAGCATGGGTGGTAGTGCGAACACCGGGGAGCTGTTTTTT
CDR3 protein: CASMGGSANTGELFF

clone size: few
D gene: TRBD2
J gene: TRBJ2-5
V gene: TRBV7-2
CDR3 DNA: TGTGCCAGCAGCTTGCGGACTAGTCGGCAAGAGACCCAGTACTTC
CDR3 protein: CASSLRTSRQETQYF

clone size: NA
D gene: NA
J gene: TRBJ1-4
V gene: TRBV2
CDR3 DNA: TGTGCCAGCAGAGTTACCGAAAAACTGTTTTTT
CDR3 protein: CASRVTEKLFF

clone size: few
D gene: NA
J gene: TRBJ2-2
V gene: TRBV10-2
CDR3 DNA: TGCGCCAGCAGAGCAGCGGGCTTCAACACCGGGGAGCTGTTTTTT
CDR3 protein: CASRAAGFNTGELFF

clone size: NA
D gene: TRBD1
J gene: TRBJ1-4
V gene: TRBV30
CDR3 DNA: TGTGCCTGGACTGACAGGGGTGTTGAAAAACTGTTTTTT
CDR3 protein: CAWTDRGVEKLFF

clone size: NA
D gene: NA
J gene: TRBJ2-7
V gene: TRBV7-9
CDR3 DNA: TGTGCCAGCAGCAGAGGGACGTTAAACTCCTACGAGCAGTACTTC
CDR3 protein: CASSRGTLNSYEQYF

clone size: NA
D gene: NA
J gene: TRBJ2-1
V gene: TRBV30
CDR3 DNA: TGTGCCTGGAGTCTACGAGGTAATGAGCAGTTCTTC
CDR3 protein: CAWSLRGNEQFF

clone size: few
D gene: NA
J gene: TRBJ2-7
V gene: TRBV19
CDR3 DNA: TGTGCCAGTAGGGGCACCATAAGTTACGAGCAGTACTTC
CDR3 protein: CASRGTISYEQYF

clone size: NA
D gene: NA
J gene: TRBJ1-1
V gene: TRBV4-1
CDR3 DNA: TGCGCCAGCAGCCCCGGTAAGAACACTGAAGCTTTCTTT
CDR3 protein: CASSPGKNTEAFF

clone size: NA
D gene: TRBD2
J gene: TRBJ2-1
V gene: TRBV2
CDR3 DNA: TGTGCCCGCGCCGGGACTAGCGGATCTGGTGAGCAGTTCTTC
CDR3 protein: CARAGTSGSGEQFF

clone size: NA
D gene: NA
J gene: TRBJ1-3
V gene: TRBV30
CDR3 DNA: TGTGCCTGGAGTGAGGGCAGCTCTGGAAACACCATATATTTT
CDR3 protein: CAWSEGSSGNTIYF

clone size: few
D gene: TRBD1
J gene: TRBJ2-2
V gene: TRBV30
CDR3 DNA: TGTGCCTATATACAGGGACAGACGAACACCGGGGAGCTGTTTTTT
CDR3 protein: CAYIQGQTNTGELFF

clone size: few
D gene: NA
J gene: TRBJ1-6
V gene: TRBV10-2
CDR3 DNA: TGCGCCAGCAGTGATAGGACGGGGTCACCCCTCCACTTT
CDR3 protein: CASSDRTGSPLHF

clone size: NA
D gene: TRBD1
J gene: TRBJ2-3
V gene: TRBV15
CDR3 DNA: TGTGCCACCAGCAGGGACAGGGGCACAGATACGCAGTATTTT
CDR3 protein: CATSRDRGTDTQYF

clone size: few
D gene: NA
J gene: TRBJ2-3
V gene: TRBV30
CDR3 DNA: TGTGCCTGGATTTTATTGGGAGGAGGGTCTCCAGATACGCAGTATTTT
CDR3 protein: CAWILLGGGSPDTQYF

clone size: few
D gene: NA
J gene: TRBJ2-7
V gene: TRBV4-1
CDR3 DNA: TGCGCCAGCAGCCCCTCGGGGGAGCAGTACTTC
CDR3 protein: CASSPSGEQYF

clone size: few
D gene: TRBD1
J gene: TRBJ1-1
V gene: TRBV7-6
CDR3 DNA: TGTGCCAGCAGGCAGGGGGTCTACACTGAAGCTTTCTTT
CDR3 protein: CASRQGVYTEAFF

clone size: few
D gene: NA
J gene: TRBJ1-1
V gene: TRBV14
CDR3 DNA: TGTGCCAGCAGCCAAGAAGTCTTAGAAGCTTTCTTT
CDR3 protein: CASSQEVLEAFF

clone size: few
D gene: TRBD1
J gene: TRBJ2-3
V gene: TRBV19
CDR3 DNA: TGTGCCAGTAAGGACAGGGTTATAGATACGCAGTATTTT
CDR3 protein: CASKDRVIDTQYF

clone size: NA
D gene: NA
J gene: TRBJ2-7
V gene: TRBV7-9
CDR3 DNA: TGTGCCAGCAGCTTAGGGGGCGAAGCTTCCGAGCAGTACTTC
CDR3 protein: CASSLGGEASEQYF

clone size: NA
D gene: NA
J gene: TRBJ1-3
V gene: TRBV19
CDR3 DNA: TGTGCCAGTGGTCGGGACGGTAGCTCTGGAAACACCATATATTTT
CDR3 protein: CASGRDGSSGNTIYF

clone size: few
D gene: TRBD1
J gene: TRBJ1-6
V gene: TRBV5-1
CDR3 DNA: TGCGCCAGCACCCCCGAGGACAGGGGTGATTCACCCCTCCACTTT
CDR3 protein: CASTPEDRGDSPLHF

clone size: few
D gene: NA
J gene: TRBJ1-1
V gene: TRBV14
CDR3 DNA: TGTGCCAGCAGGCAGTATGCACAGGGTCGTGAAGCTTTCTTT
CDR3 protein: CASRQYAQGREAFF